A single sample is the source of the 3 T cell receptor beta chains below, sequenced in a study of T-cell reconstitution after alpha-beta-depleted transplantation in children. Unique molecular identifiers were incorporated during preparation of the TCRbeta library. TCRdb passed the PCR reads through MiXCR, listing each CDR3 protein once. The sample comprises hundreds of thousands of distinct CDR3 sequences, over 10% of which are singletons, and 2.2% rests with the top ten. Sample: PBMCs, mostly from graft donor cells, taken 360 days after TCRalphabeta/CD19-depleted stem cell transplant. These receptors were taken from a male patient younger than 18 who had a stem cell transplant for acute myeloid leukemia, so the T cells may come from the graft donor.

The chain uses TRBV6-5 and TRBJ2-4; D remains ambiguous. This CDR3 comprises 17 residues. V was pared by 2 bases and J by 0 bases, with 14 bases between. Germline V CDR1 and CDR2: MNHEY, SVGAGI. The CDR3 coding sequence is TGTGCCAGCAGTTACATTAGCCCCACACTAGCCAAAAACATTCAGTACTTC. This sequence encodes CASSYISPTLAKNIQYF.

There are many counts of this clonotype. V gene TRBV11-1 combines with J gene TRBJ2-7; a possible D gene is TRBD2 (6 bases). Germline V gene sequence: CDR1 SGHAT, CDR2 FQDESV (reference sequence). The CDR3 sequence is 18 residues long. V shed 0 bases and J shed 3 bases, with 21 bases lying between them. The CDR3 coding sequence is TGTGCCAGCAGCTTAGCGTTAGGATGGGGACTGGACCTCTACGAGCAGTACTTC. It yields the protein CASSLALGWGLDLYEQYF.

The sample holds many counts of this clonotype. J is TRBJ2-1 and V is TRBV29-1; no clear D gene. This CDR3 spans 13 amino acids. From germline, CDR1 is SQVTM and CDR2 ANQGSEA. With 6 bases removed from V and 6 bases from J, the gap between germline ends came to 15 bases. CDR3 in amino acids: CSVVKSLSNEQFF. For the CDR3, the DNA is TGCAGCGTAGTAAAATCCCTGAGCAATGAGCAGTTCTTC.